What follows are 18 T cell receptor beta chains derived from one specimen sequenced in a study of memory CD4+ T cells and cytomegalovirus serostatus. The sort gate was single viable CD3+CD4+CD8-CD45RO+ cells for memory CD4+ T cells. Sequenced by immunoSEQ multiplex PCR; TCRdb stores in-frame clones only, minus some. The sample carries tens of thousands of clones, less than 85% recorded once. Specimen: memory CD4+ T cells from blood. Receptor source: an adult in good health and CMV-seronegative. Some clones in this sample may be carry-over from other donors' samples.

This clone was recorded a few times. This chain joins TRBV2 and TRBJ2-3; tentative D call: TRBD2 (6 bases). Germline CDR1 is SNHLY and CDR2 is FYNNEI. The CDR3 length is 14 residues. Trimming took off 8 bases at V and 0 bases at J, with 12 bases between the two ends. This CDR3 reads CASRVGGSTDTQYF. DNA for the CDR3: TGTGCCAGCCGGGTCGGGGGAAGCACAGATACGCAGTATTTT.

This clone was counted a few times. CDR3 sequence reads: CASSPRDYGYTF. The CDR3 DNA is TGTGCCAGCAGTCCCCGGGACTATGGCTACACCTTC. The rearrangement links TRBV28 to TRBJ1-2, with D unresolved. Germline V gene sequence: CDR1 MDHEN, CDR2 SYDVKM. V was shortened by 5 bases and J by 3 bases, with 7 bases between the two germline ends. This CDR3 has 12 amino acids.

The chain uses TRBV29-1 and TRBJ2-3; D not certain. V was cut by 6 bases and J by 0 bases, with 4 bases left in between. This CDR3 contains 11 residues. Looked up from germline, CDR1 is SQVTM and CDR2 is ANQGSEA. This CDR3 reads CSVASTDTQYF. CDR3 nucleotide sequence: TGCAGCGTGGCGAGCACAGATACGCAGTATTTT.

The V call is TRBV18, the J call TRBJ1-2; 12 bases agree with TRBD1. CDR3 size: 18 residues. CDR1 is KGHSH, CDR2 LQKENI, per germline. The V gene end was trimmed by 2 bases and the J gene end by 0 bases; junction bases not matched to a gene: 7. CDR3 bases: TGTGCCAGCTCACCAGGGACAGGGGGCCCTCAAGCTAACTATGGCTACACCTTC. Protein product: CASSPGTGGPQANYGYTF.

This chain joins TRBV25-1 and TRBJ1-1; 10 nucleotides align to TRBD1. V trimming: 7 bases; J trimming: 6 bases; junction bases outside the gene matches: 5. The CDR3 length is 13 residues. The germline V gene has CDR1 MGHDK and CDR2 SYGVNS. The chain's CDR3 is CASISDRGAEAFF. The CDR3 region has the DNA TGTGCCAGCATTTCGGACAGGGGGGCTGAAGCTTTCTTT.

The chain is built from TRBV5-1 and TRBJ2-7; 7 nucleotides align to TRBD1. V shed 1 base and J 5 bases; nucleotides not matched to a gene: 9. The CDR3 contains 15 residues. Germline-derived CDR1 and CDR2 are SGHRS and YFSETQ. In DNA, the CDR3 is TGCGCCAGCAGCTTGTTCGGCAGGGGGATCGACGAGCAGTACTTC. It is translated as CASSLFGRGIDEQYF. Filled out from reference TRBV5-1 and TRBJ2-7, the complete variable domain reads KAGVTQTPRYLIKTRGQQVTLSCSPISGHRSVSWYQQTPGQGLQFLFEYFSETQRNKGNFPGRFSGRQFSNSRSEMNVSTLELGDSALYLCASSLFGRGIDEQYFGPGTRLTVT.

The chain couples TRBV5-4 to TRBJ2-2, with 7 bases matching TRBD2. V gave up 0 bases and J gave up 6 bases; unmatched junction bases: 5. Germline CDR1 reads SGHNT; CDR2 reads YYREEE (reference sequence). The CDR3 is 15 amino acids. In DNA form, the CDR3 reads TGTGCCAGCAGCTTGGGCGGGAGTTGGGCCGGGGAGCTGTTTTTT. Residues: CASSLGGSWAGELFF.

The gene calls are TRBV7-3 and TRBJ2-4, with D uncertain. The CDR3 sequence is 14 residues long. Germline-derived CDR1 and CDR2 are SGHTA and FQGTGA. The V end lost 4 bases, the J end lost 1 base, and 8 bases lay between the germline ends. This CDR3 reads CASSSTAAKNIQYF. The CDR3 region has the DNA TGTGCCAGCAGCTCTACAGCGGCCAAAAACATTCAGTACTTC.

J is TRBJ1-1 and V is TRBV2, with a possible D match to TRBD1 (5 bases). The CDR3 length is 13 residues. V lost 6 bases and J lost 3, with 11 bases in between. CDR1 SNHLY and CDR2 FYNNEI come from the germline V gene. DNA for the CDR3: TGTGCCAGCAGGGGGGGGTGGGACACTGAAGCTTTCTTT. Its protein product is CASRGGWDTEAFF.

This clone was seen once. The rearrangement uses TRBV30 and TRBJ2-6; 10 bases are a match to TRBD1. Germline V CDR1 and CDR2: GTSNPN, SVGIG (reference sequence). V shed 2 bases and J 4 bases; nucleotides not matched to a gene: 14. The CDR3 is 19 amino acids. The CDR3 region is CAWSSGQGNSRFGANVLTF. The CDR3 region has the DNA TGTGCCTGGAGTTCGGGACAGGGGAATTCAAGGTTCGGGGCCAACGTCCTGACTTTC.

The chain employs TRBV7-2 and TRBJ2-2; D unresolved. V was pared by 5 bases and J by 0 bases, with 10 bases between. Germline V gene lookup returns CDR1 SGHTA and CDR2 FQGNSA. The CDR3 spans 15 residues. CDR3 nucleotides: TGTGCCAGCAGCCAGACACTCTCGAACACCGGGGAGCTGTTTTTT. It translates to CASSQTLSNTGELFF.

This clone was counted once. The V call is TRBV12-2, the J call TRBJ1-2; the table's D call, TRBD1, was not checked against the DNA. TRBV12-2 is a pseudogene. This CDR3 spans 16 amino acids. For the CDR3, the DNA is TGTGCAAGTCGCTTAGATCTCGGACAGGCCCCATATGGCTACACCTTC. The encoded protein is CASRLDLGQAPYGYTF.

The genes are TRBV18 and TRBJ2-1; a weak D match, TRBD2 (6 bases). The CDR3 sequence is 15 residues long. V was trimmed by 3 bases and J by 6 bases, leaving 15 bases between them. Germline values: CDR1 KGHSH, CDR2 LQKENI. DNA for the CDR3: TGTGCCAGCTCACCGGGAACGGGAGCAAGCAATGAGCAGTTCTTC. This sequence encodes CASSPGTGASNEQFF.

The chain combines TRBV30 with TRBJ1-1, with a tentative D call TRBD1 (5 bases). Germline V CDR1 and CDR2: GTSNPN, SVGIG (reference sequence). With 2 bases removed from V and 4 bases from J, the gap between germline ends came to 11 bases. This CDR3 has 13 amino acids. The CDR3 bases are TGTGCCTGGAGTCAGGGCCGGAGCACTGAAGCTTTCTTT. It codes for CAWSQGRSTEAFF.

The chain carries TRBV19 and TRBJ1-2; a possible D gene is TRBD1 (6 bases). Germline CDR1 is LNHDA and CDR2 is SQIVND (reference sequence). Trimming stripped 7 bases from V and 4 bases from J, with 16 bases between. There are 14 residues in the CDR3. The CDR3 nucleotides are TGTGCCAGTACCCACCGAGACAGGTCCTATGGCTACACCTTC. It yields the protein CASTHRDRSYGYTF.

CDR3 residues: CASSFLSGTGEQYF. The DNA for the CDR3 is TGTGCCAGCTCATTCCTTAGCGGGACGGGCGAGCAGTACTTC. This chain links TRBV18 with TRBJ2-7; 8 bases agree with TRBD2. Germline V gene data show CDR1 as KGHSH and CDR2 as LQKENI. V was clipped by 5 bases and J by 6 bases; unmatched bases: 9. The CDR3 is made up of 14 amino acids.

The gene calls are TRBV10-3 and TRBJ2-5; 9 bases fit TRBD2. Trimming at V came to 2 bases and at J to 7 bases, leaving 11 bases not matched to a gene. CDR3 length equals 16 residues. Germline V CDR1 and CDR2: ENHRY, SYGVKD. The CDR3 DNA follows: TGTGCCATCAGTGAGACCCTGACTAGCGGTCCAGGGACCCAGTACTTC. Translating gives CAISETLTSGPGTQYF.

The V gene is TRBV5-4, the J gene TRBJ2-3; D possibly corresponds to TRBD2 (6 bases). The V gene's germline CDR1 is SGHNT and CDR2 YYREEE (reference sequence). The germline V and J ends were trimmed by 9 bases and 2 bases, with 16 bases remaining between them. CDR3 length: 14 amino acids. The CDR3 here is CATFGRGDTDTQYF. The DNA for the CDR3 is TGTGCCACCTTCGGGAGAGGCGACACAGATACGCAGTATTTT.